Shown below are 5 T cell receptor beta chains from a single sample sequenced in a study of blood T cell repertoires in COVID-19 (dated by TCRdb to about 2020). Library preparation employed the immunoSEQ multiplex PCR assay. The table was pulled from immuneACCESS by TCRdb, which kept in-frame rearrangements only. Such tables lose some clones; where checked, under half of the loss comes from unresolved V genes, and the rest has no known cause. The table for this sample lists about 200,000 clones; 80% to 90% of them were counted only once. In total, the top ten clones hold about 13% of the sample. Sequenced: peripheral blood. The origin of the receptors is a human donor in a cohort sampled during active COVID-19.

The gene calls are TRBV2 and TRBJ2-1; TRBD2 agrees at 8 bases. Germline CDR1 and CDR2: SNHLY and FYNNEI. The CDR3 covers 14 residues. Trimming took 4 bases from V and 9 from J; bases not matched to a gene: 8. The CDR3 protein is CASSGLGAGAEQFF. The CDR3, as DNA: TGTGCCAGCAGTGGGTTAGGAGCGGGAGCTGAGCAGTTCTTC.

This clone was observed a single time. V and J are TRBV2 and TRBJ2-7; TRBD2 matches 10 bases. J lost 4 bases, V lost 5 bases, and 5 bases had no gene match. The length of the CDR3 is 14 residues. The germline V gene has CDR1 SNHLY and CDR2 FYNNEI. CDR3 amino acids: CASSKLAGTYEQYF. CDR3 bases: TGTGCCAGCAGTAAACTAGCGGGGACTTACGAGCAGTACTTC.

This clone was seen only once. The chain employs TRBV7-2 and TRBJ1-2; 8 bases map to TRBD1. The trim removed 0 bases at V and 5 bases at J, leaving 8 bases unmatched. There are 16 residues in the CDR3. Germline-derived CDR1 and CDR2 are SGHTA and FQGNSA. CDR3 in amino acids: CASSLAQGARRYGYTF. The CDR3 DNA is TGTGCCAGCAGCTTAGCCCAGGGGGCGAGGCGATATGGCTACACCTTC.

The rearrangement links TRBV7-6 to TRBJ2-7; 7 bases align to TRBD2. The CDR3 has 17 residues. From germline, CDR1 is SGHVS and CDR2 FNYEAQ. V was clipped by 2 bases and J by 3 bases; unmatched bases: 13. CDR3 amino acids: CASSLTRPSGGSYEQYF. The CDR3 bases are TGTGCCAGCAGCTTAACCCGTCCTAGCGGTGGAAGCTACGAGCAGTACTTC. The entire variable domain, with the rest obtained from reference TRBV7-6 and TRBJ2-7, is as follows: GAGVSQSPRYKVTKRGQDVALRCDPISGHVSLYWYRQALGQGPEFLTYFNYEAQQDKSGLPNDRFSAERPEGSISTLTIQRTEQRDSAMYRCASSLTRPSGGSYEQYFGPGTRLTVT.

The chain couples TRBV6-4 to TRBJ2-3, with D uncertain. The CDR3 length is 15 residues. The germline gives CDR1 MRHNA, CDR2 SNTAGT. The V gene lost 0 bases and the J gene lost 2 bases, with 9 bases spanning the gap. The DNA of the CDR3 is TGTGCCAGCAGTGACTCCCAGTCCCCCACAGATACGCAGTATTTT. Residues: CASSDSQSPTDTQYF.